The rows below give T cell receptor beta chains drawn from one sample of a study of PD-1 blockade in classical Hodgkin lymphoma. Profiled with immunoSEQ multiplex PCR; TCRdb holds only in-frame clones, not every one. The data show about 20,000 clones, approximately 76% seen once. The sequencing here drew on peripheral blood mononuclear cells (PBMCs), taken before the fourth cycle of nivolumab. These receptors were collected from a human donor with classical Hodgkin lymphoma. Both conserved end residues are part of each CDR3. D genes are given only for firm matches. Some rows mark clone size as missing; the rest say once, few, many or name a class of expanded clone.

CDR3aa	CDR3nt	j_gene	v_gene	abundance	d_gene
CASSLDVTGGYNEQFF	TGTGCCAGCAGCTTGGATGTGACAGGGGGATACAATGAGCAGTTCTTC	TRBJ2-1	TRBV5-6	NA	TRBD1
CASSGGTYLNTEAFF	TGTGCCAGCAGCGGCGGGACGTACCTGAACACTGAAGCTTTCTTT	TRBJ1-1	TRBV6-1	NA	NA
CASTLTGGNEQYF	TGTGCCAGCACCCTAACAGGGGGCAACGAGCAGTACTTC	TRBJ2-7	TRBV27	NA	TRBD1
CASRSTVSYEQYF	TGTGCCAGCAGATCGACAGTCTCCTACGAGCAGTACTTC	TRBJ2-7	TRBV6-5	NA	NA
CASRTGTGGDTGELFF	TGTGCCAGCAGAACCGGGACAGGGGGCGACACCGGGGAGCTGTTTTTT	TRBJ2-2	TRBV6-6	few	TRBD1
CASSGPTDTQYF	TGTGCCAGCAGCGGACCCACAGATACGCAGTATTTT	TRBJ2-3	TRBV6-5	NA	NA
CASSKGLAGVYEQYF	TGCGCCAGCAGCAAAGGACTAGCGGGAGTCTACGAGCAGTACTTC	TRBJ2-7	TRBV5-1	NA	TRBD2
CASRTTGTDTQYF	TGTGCCAGCAGGACTACAGGGACGGATACGCAGTATTTT	TRBJ2-3	TRBV7-9	few	NA
CATRPGGEVETQYF	TGTGCCACCCGCCCGGGAGGGGAGGTAGAGACCCAGTACTTC	TRBJ2-5	TRBV15	NA	TRBD2
CASSVTGEGEKLFF	TGTGCCAGCAGTGTGACAGGGGAGGGCGAAAAACTGTTTTTT	TRBJ1-4	TRBV6-6	NA	TRBD1
CASSLVLAGGRNGELFF	TGTGCCAGCAGCTTAGTCCTCGCGGGGGGGAGGAACGGGGAGCTGTTTTTT	TRBJ2-2	TRBV7-2	NA	TRBD2
CATNKQTLEETQYF	TGTGCCACCAATAAGCAAACTTTGGAAGAGACCCAGTACTTC	TRBJ2-5	TRBV6-4	NA	NA
CASSLEYEQYF	TGTGCCAGCAGCTTGGAATACGAGCAGTACTTC	TRBJ2-7	TRBV5-6	NA	NA
CASSENRVGNEQFF	TGTGCCAGCAGTGAAAACAGGGTAGGGAATGAGCAGTTCTTC	TRBJ2-1	TRBV2	NA	NA
CASSYSRDIVAQYF	TGTGCCAGCAGTTACTCGAGGGACATAGTGGCCCAGTACTTC	TRBJ2-7	TRBV6-5	medium-sized	NA
CASSLSSPGGYSNQPQHF	TGTGCCAGCAGTTTATCCAGCCCGGGGGGATATAGCAATCAGCCCCAGCATTTT	TRBJ1-5	TRBV27	once	NA
CASSYADRKGNTIYF	TGTGCCAGCAGTTACGCGGACAGGAAGGGAAACACCATATATTTT	TRBJ1-3	TRBV6-5	NA	TRBD1
CASSYVADTGELFF	TGTGCCAGCAGTTACGTAGCGGACACCGGGGAGCTGTTTTTT	TRBJ2-2	TRBV6-5	NA	NA
CATAGGTYNEQFF	TGTGCCACCGCGGGGGGCACCTACAATGAGCAGTTCTTC	TRBJ2-1	TRBV15	NA	TRBD2
CASSVDRGSQETQYF	TGTGCCAGCAGTGTGGACAGGGGAAGCCAAGAGACCCAGTACTTC	TRBJ2-5	TRBV2	NA	TRBD1
CASSMEGTEAFF	TGTGCCAGTAGTATGGAGGGGACTGAAGCTTTCTTT	TRBJ1-1	TRBV19	NA	NA
CASSIGTGGSQPQHF	TGTGCCAGTAGTATTGGGACAGGGGGCAGTCAGCCCCAGCATTTT	TRBJ1-5	TRBV19	once	TRBD1